Listed here are 23 T cell receptor beta chains from one sample, sequenced in a study of beta chain features in type 1 diabetes. Whole-study findings and limits: When Type 1 diabetes patients were examined, their TCRB CDR3s proved moderately but significantly shorter in all four CD4+ subsets.

Every isolated RNA sample was fully reverse transcribed, so sequencing captured expressed TCRB transcripts. This table comes from immunoSEQ multiplex PCR, and its TCRdb copy is limited to in-frame clones, with some not included. Among 600,000 to 750,000 clones listed, around an eighth were seen once. For these receptors, no antigen is known. Sample: naive CD4+ T cells from blood. The receptor set was obtained from a man younger than 40 with type 1 diabetes.

The sample holds a few counts of this clone. The V gene is TRBV7-2, the J gene TRBJ2-4; D is ambiguous. Between the trimmed V and J ends, which lost 1 base and 7 bases, there was a span of 8 bases. The CDR3 covers 13 residues. Germline CDR1 SGHTA, CDR2 FQGNSA. Here the CDR3 DNA reads TGTGCCAGCAGCTTAGAATCTGGGAACATTCAGTACTTC. Amino acids: CASSLESGNIQYF.

DNA for the CDR3: TGTGCCAGCAACCCGGGGGGCGTGGGATATGGCTACACCTTC. Translation gives CASNPGGVGYGYTF. The chain joins TRBV9 to TRBJ1-2; D may be TRBD1 (6 bases). Germline V gives CDR1 SGDLS, CDR2 YYNGEE. The ends were cut back, 6 bases at V and 5 bases at J, with 17 bases in the middle. CDR3 size: 14 residues. Using reference TRBV9 and TRBJ1-2 for the parts outside the CDR3, the full variable domain is DSGVTQTPKHLITATGQRVTLRCSPRSGDLSVYWYQQSLDQGLQFLIQYYNGEERAKGNILERFSAQQFPDLHSELNLSSLELGDSALYFCASNPGGVGYGYTFGSGTRLTVV.

This clone was observed a few times. The rearrangement uses TRBV4-2 and TRBJ1-4; 9 bases are a match to TRBD1. CDR1 and CDR2 from the germline V gene are LGHNA and YNFKEQ. This CDR3 has 15 amino acids. Unmatched junction bases numbered 7, after V lost 4 bases and J lost 7 bases. The CDR3 nucleotides read TGTGCCAGCAGCCCAGACAGGGGGAGGGTTGAAAAACTGTTTTTT. It translates to CASSPDRGRVEKLFF.

In its sample, this clone was seen a few times. V is TRBV2 and J is TRBJ1-1; no clear D gene. Trimming took 2 bases from V and 11 from J, leaving 12 bases between them. The length of the CDR3 is 12 residues. Per germline, CDR1 SNHLY and CDR2 FYNNEI. The CDR3 loop reads CASSELGVQAFF. The CDR3 coding sequence is TGTGCCAGCAGTGAACTTGGAGTACAGGCTTTCTTT. The variable domain in full, completed from reference TRBV2 and TRBJ1-1, reads EPEVTQTPSHQVTQMGQEVILRCVPISNHLYFYWYRQILGQKVEFLVSFYNNEISEKSEIFDDQFSVERPDGSNFTLKIRSTKLEDSAMYFCASSELGVQAFFGQGTRLTVV.

This clone was detected only a few times. CDR3 in amino acids: CASSSDSHTEAFF. The CDR3 coding sequence is TGTGCCAGCAGCTCCGACAGTCACACTGAAGCTTTCTTT. The gene calls are TRBV7-2 and TRBJ1-1; possibly TRBD1 for D (5 bases). This CDR3 comprises 13 residues. CDR1 SGHTA and CDR2 FQGNSA come from the germline V gene. Trimming took off 4 bases at V and 3 bases at J, with 9 bases between the two ends.

The chain carries TRBV9 and TRBJ1-5; D gene uncertain. The V gene lost 0 bases and the J gene lost 6 bases, with 10 bases spanning the gap. The CDR3 has 14 residues. Germline V lookup: CDR1 SGDLS, CDR2 YYNGEE. CDR3 protein: CASSVDFLGQPQHF. CDR3 DNA sequence: TGTGCCAGCAGCGTAGATTTCTTGGGTCAGCCCCAGCATTTT.

This chain joins TRBV27 and TRBJ1-2; TRBD1 might be the D (5 bases). Germline loops: CDR1 MNHEY, CDR2 SMNVEV (reference sequence). The ends were cut back, 3 bases at V and 3 bases at J, with 11 bases in the middle. This CDR3 region has 14 residues. The DNA of the CDR3 is TGTGCCAGCAGTTTTAGGGGAATGGACTATGGCTACACCTTC. This codes for CASSFRGMDYGYTF.

The gene calls are TRBV27 and TRBJ1-5; 8 bases are shared with TRBD1. With V trimmed by 5 bases and J by 3 bases, 6 bases remained unmatched. CDR1 is MNHEY, CDR2 SMNVEV, per germline (reference sequence). The CDR3 loop spans 15 amino acids. The CDR3 is CASSGQGAYNQPQHF. The CDR3, as DNA: TGTGCCAGCAGTGGACAGGGAGCGTACAATCAGCCCCAGCATTTT.

This clone has just a few counts. The chain recombines TRBV29-1 with TRBJ1-2, with D maybe TRBD1 (5 bases). The length of the CDR3 is 14 residues. In germline, CDR1 is SQVTM, CDR2 ANQGSEA. Trimming shortened V by 3 bases and J by 4 bases, and 15 bases separated the two germline ends. The DNA of the CDR3 is TGCAGCGTTGAGGGAGGGGCGGTAGGCTATGGCTACACCTTC. It yields the protein CSVEGGAVGYGYTF.

This chain uses TRBV10-1 with TRBJ2-1; 7 nucleotides match TRBD2. CDR3 length: 16 residues. Germline CDR1 reads WNHNN; CDR2 reads SYGVQD (reference sequence). Trimming removed 2 bases from V and 3 bases from J; junction bases left unmatched: 7. The CDR3 loop is CASSEQGLEGYNEQFF. DNA of the CDR3: TGCGCCAGCAGTGAGCAAGGACTAGAGGGCTACAATGAGCAGTTCTTC.

The sample holds a few counts of this clone. The chain combines TRBV7-2 with TRBJ2-6; D unresolved. CDR1 SGHTA and CDR2 FQGNSA come from the germline V gene. With 5 bases removed from V and 4 bases from J, the gap between germline ends came to 9 bases. CDR3 length equals 14 residues. The CDR3 DNA reads as TGTGCCAGCAGCCTAGTACTGGGGGCCAACGTCCTGACTTTC. It is translated as CASSLVLGANVLTF.

This clone came up a few times. This chain connects TRBV7-8 to TRBJ2-5; D may be TRBD2 (5 bases). CDR1 is SGHVS, CDR2 FQNEAQ, per germline. The V end was cut by 5 bases, the J end by 5 bases, with 18 bases between. This CDR3 comprises 15 residues. The CDR3: CASSPRVISGETQYF. DNA for the CDR3: TGTGCCAGCAGCCCCCGAGTTATCTCGGGGGAGACCCAGTACTTC.

CDR3 nucleotide sequence: TGTGCCAGCAGTTACTCTCGGGCCTACACCGGGGAGCTGTTTTTT. It specifies CASSYSRAYTGELFF. This chain connects TRBV6-5 to TRBJ2-2, with unresolved D. CDR1 MNHEY and CDR2 SVGAGI come from the germline V gene. V lost 0 bases and J 3 bases, leaving 8 bases between the germline ends. The CDR3 contains 15 residues.

The sample holds a few counts of this clone. The chain is built from TRBV19 and TRBJ1-5, with 7 bases that match TRBD1. The CDR3 length is 15 residues. The J segment lost 3 bases and the V segment lost 5 bases, leaving 7 bases of the junction unmatched. The germline V gene encodes CDR1 LNHDA and CDR2 SQIVND (reference sequence). The CDR3: CASSGDRFLNQPQHF. CDR3 coding DNA: TGTGCCAGTAGTGGGGACAGATTTCTCAATCAGCCCCAGCATTTT.

CDR3: CATSFLGQGYTDTQYF. The CDR3 DNA is TGTGCCACCAGCTTCTTGGGACAGGGCTACACAGATACGCAGTATTTT. This chain connects TRBV15 to TRBJ2-3; 9 bases agree with TRBD1. The germline V gene encodes CDR1 LNHNV and CDR2 YYDKDF (reference sequence). Trimming cost V 5 bases and J 2 bases; bases outside gene matches: 8. The CDR3 has 16 residues.

The chain employs TRBV6-1 and TRBJ1-2; 7 nucleotides match TRBD1. With 8 bases clipped from V and 1 base from J, the junction kept 10 bases outside the gene matches. Germline V gene sequence: CDR1 MNHNS, CDR2 SASEGT. The CDR3 length is 15 residues. The CDR3 sequence is CASASGTANNYGYTF. The CDR3 bases are TGTGCCAGCGCGTCCGGGACAGCAAATAACTATGGCTACACCTTC.

The genes are TRBV9 and TRBJ1-2, with D perhaps TRBD1 (5 bases). CDR3 length: 13 residues. Germline CDR1 reads SGDLS; CDR2 reads YYNGEE. The V end was cut by 0 bases, the J end by 4 bases, with 7 bases between. CDR3 in amino acids: CASSVGDGYGYTF. CDR3 coding DNA: TGTGCCAGCAGCGTAGGGGACGGCTATGGCTACACCTTC.

The table lists this clone with many counts. This rearrangement joins TRBV14 to TRBJ2-5, with a weak D call TRBD1 (5 bases). Germline V gene lookup returns CDR1 SGHDN and CDR2 FVKESK. The CDR3 has 14 amino acids. Deletions cut 4 bases from V and 0 bases from J, with 9 bases between. CDR3: CASSLLTDQETQYF. The CDR3 region has the DNA TGTGCCAGCAGCCTACTGACAGACCAAGAGACCCAGTACTTC.

A few counts support this clone. V is TRBV25-1 and J is TRBJ1-4, with 9 bases lining up with TRBD1. The CDR3 sequence is 15 residues long. V lost 5 bases, J lost 7 bases, and 8 bases stayed unmatched. Germline V gene lookup returns CDR1 MGHDK and CDR2 SYGVNS. The CDR3 nucleotides read TGTGCCAGCAGTCAACCGGGACAGGGAGGTGAAAAACTGTTTTTT. It specifies CASSQPGQGGEKLFF.

The chain combines TRBV7-9 with TRBJ1-4; perhaps TRBD1 as D (6 bases). Trimming took off 7 bases at V and 6 bases at J, with 12 bases between the two ends. This CDR3 has 13 amino acids. Germline V lookup: CDR1 SEHNR, CDR2 FQNEAQ (reference sequence). The CDR3 bases are TGTGCCAGCAAGACAGGTGGGGATGAAAAACTGTTTTTT. This encodes CASKTGGDEKLFF.

Note on this clone: At one boundary the junction diverges from the germline segment, which might be a read error. The gene calls are TRBV5-6 and TRBJ1-1; possible D gene TRBD1, 5 bases. The CDR3 contains 16 residues. Germline values: CDR1 SGHDT, CDR2 YYEEEE. In DNA, the CDR3 is TGTGTCAGCAGTCCTGCCGGGACTGCAATGAACACTGAAGCTTTCTTT. It yields the protein CVSSPAGTAMNTEAFF. The full variable domain, with the rest looked up from reference TRBV5-6 and TRBJ1-1, is DAGVTQSPTHLIKTRGQQVTLRCSPKSGHDTVSWYQQALGQGPQFIFQYYEEEERQRGNFPDRFSGHQFPNYSSELNVNALLLGDSALYLCVSSPAGTAMNTEAFFGQGTRLTVV.

This clone was seen a handful of times. The genes are TRBV29-1 and TRBJ2-2; no reliable D call. V lost 1 base and J lost 0, with 9 bases in between. There are 15 residues in the CDR3. In germline, CDR1 is SQVTM, CDR2 ANQGSEA. The CDR3 DNA sequence: TGCAGCGTTGAAGGGCAGGTGACGAACACCGGGGAGCTGTTTTTT. Translation: CSVEGQVTNTGELFF.

The table lists this clone with a few counts. The chain is built from TRBV5-1 and TRBJ2-7; 8 bases are a match to TRBD1. CDR3 length: 15 residues. Germline loops: CDR1 SGHRS, CDR2 YFSETQ. The ends lost 5 bases at V and 0 bases at J; junction bases unmatched: 7. The CDR3 protein is CASRWTGTSSYEQYF. In nucleotides, the CDR3 is TGCGCCAGCAGGTGGACAGGGACGAGCTCCTACGAGCAGTACTTC.